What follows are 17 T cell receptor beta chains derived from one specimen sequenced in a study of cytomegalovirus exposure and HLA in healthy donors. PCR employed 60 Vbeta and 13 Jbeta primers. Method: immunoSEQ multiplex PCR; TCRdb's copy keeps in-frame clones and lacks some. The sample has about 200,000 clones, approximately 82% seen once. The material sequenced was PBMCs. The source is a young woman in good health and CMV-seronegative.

DNA for the CDR3: TGTGCCACCAGCAGAGATATAGCAGGGAAGCAGCCCCAGCATTTT. This translates into CATSRDIAGKQPQHF. The V and J genes are TRBV15 and TRBJ1-5, with D possibly TRBD1 on 5 matching bases. CDR1 is LNHNV, CDR2 YYDKDF, per germline (reference sequence). The ends were cut back, 0 bases at V and 7 bases at J, with 13 bases in the middle. The CDR3 loop spans 15 amino acids.

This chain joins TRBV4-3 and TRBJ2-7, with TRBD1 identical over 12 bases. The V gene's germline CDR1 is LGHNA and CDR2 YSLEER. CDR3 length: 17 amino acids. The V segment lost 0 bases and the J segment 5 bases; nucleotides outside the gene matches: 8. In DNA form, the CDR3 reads TGCGCCAGCAGCCAAGAAGCCGAGGGGACAGGGGGCCACGAGCAGTACTTC. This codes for CASSQEAEGTGGHEQYF.

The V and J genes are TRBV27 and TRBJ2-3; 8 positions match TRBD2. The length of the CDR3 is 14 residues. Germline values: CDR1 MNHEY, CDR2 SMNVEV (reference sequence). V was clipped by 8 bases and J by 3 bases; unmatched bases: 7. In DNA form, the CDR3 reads TGTGCCAGCGGAATCCCGGGAGGGACAGATACGCAGTATTTT. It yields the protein CASGIPGGTDTQYF.

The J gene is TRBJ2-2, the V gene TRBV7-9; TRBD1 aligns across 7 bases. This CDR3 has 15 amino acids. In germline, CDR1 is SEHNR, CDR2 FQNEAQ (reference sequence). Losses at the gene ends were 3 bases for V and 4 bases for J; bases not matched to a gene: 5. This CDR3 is CASSLTWTGTGELFF. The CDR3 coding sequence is TGTGCCAGCAGCTTGACCTGGACAGGCACCGGGGAGCTGTTTTTT.

CDR3: CASSLAGIPPPYEQYF. CDR3 nucleotide sequence: TGTGCCAGCAGCTTGGCCGGTATCCCCCCCCCTTACGAGCAGTACTTC. The chain employs TRBV5-5 and TRBJ2-7; D unclear. This CDR3 is built from 16 residues. Germline V gives CDR1 SGHKS, CDR2 YYEKEE (reference sequence). The ends were cut back, 0 bases at V and 4 bases at J, with 17 bases in the middle.

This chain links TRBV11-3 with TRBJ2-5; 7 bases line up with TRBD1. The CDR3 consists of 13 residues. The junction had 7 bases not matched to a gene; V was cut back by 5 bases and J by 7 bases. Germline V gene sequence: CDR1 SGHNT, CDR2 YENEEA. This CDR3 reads CASSASYRGTQYF. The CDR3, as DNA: TGTGCCAGCAGCGCCTCCTACAGGGGGACCCAGTACTTC. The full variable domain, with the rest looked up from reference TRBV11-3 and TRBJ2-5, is EAGVVQSPRYKIIEKKQPVAFWCNPISGHNTLYWYLQNLGQGPELLIRYENEEAVDDSQLPKDRFSAERLKGVDSTLKIQPAELGDSAVYLCASSASYRGTQYFGPGTRLLVL.

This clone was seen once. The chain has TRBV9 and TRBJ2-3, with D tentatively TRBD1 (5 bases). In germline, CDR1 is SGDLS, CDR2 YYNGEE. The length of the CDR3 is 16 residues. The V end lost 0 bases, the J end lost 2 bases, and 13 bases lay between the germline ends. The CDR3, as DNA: TGTGCCAGCAGCGTAGCCCCGCAGGGTTCCACAGATACGCAGTATTTT. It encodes CASSVAPQGSTDTQYF.

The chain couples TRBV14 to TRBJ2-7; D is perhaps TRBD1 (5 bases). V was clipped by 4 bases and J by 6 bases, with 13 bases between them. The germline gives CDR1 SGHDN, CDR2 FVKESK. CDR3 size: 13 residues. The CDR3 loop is CASSRGIVSEQYF. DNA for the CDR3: TGTGCCAGCAGCCGGGGCATTGTCAGCGAGCAGTACTTC.

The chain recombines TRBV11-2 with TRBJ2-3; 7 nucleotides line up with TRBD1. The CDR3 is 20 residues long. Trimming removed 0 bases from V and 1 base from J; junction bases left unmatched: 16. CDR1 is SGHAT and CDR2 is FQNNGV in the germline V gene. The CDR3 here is CASSLDSMDRPRVGTDTQYF. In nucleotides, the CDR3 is TGTGCCAGCAGCTTAGATTCCATGGACAGGCCTCGGGTCGGCACAGATACGCAGTATTTT.

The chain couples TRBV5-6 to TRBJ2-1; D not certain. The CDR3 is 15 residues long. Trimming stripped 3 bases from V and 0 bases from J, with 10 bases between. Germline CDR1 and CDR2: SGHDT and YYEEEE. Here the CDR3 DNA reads TGTGCCAGCAGCTACGACTGGAGCTCCTACAATGAGCAGTTCTTC. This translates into CASSYDWSSYNEQFF.

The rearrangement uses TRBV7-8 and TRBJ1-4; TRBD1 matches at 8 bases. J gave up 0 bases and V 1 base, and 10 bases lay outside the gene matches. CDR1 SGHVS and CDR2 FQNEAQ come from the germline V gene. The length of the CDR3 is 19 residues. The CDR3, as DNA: TGTGCCAGCAGCTTAGTTCGGCAGGGGGCGATTACAACTAATGAAAAACTGTTTTTT. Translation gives CASSLVRQGAITTNEKLFF.

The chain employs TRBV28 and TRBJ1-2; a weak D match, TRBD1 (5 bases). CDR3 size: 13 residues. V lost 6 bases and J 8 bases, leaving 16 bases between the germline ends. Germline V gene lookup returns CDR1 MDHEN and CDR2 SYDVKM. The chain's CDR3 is CASSPRQPPGYTF. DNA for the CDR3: TGTGCCAGCAGCCCCCGACAGCCTCCCGGCTACACCTTC.

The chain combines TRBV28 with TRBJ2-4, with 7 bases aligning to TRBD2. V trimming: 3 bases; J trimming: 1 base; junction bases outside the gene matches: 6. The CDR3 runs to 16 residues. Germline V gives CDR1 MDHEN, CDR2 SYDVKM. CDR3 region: CASSLWLGGAKNIQYF. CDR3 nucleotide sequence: TGTGCCAGCAGTTTGTGGCTGGGGGGGGCCAAAAACATTCAGTACTTC.

DNA for the CDR3: TGCGCCAGCAGCTCCCCTTTGTCCCGAGATACGCAGTATTTT. This sequence encodes CASSSPLSRDTQYF. The chain uses TRBV4-1 and TRBJ2-3; D call uncertain. Germline V lookup: CDR1 MGHRA, CDR2 YSYEKL. This CDR3 is 14 amino acids long. Trimming shortened V by 5 bases and J by 5 bases, and 14 bases separated the two germline ends.

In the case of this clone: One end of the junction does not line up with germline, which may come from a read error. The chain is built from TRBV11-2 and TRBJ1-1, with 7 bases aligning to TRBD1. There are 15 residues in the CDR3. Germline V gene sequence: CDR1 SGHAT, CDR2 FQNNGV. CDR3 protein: CVSRRDSVLNTEAFF. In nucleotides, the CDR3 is TGTGTCAGCCGACGGGACAGTGTTCTGAACACTGAAGCTTTCTTT. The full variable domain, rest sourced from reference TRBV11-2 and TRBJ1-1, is EAGVAQSPRYKIIEKRQSVAFWCNPISGHATLYWYQQILGQGPKLLIQFQNNGVVDDSQLPKDRFSAERLKGVDSTLKIQPAKLEDSAVYLCVSRRDSVLNTEAFFGQGTRLTVV.

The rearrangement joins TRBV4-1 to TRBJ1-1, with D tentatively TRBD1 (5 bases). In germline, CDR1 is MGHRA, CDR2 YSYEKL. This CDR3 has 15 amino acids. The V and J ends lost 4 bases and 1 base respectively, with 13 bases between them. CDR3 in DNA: TGCGCCAGCAGCCCCAGCGGGGGTTGGAACACTGAAGCTTTCTTT. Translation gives CASSPSGGWNTEAFF.

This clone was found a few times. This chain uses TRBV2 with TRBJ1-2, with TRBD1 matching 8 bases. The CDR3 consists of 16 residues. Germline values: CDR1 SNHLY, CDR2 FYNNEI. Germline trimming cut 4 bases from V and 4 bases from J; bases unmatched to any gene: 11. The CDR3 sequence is CASSASGTGMIYGYTF. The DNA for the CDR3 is TGTGCCAGCAGTGCCTCCGGGACAGGAATGATCTATGGCTACACCTTC.